The 16 T cell receptor beta chains presented below share a single source sample, sequenced in a study of low-dose radiotherapy and immunotherapy resistance in tumors. Gene-specific TRAV and TRBV primers were used for first-strand cDNA, covering alpha and beta chains. The TCRs were subjected to amplification over approximately 20 PCR cycles employing a constant-region primer in conjunction with a V-primer adapter. Each CDR3 protein gets one entry after TCRdb re-called the reads with MiXCR. Here the sample spans 9,500 to 14,000 distinct CDR3 sequences, 50% to 65% being singletons. Receptor source: a human donor with advanced metastatic prostate, ovarian, gallbladder or colorectal cancer (not recorded which). This table probably holds off-target reads from a library built for another chain.

DNA of the CDR3: TGTGCCAGTAGTATCCCGGGACAGGGGTTGGAAGCTTTCTTT. Amino acid sequence: CASSIPGQGLEAFF. The gene calls are TRBV19 and TRBJ1-1; TRBD1 agrees at 10 bases. This CDR3 region has 14 residues. Germline loops: CDR1 LNHDA, CDR2 SQIVND (reference sequence). Trimming took 3 bases from V and 8 from J; bases not matched to a gene: 6.

The chain uses TRBV6-5 and TRBJ1-1; no definite D call. The V gene's germline CDR1 is MNHEY and CDR2 SVGAGI. The CDR3 has 14 amino acids. V was trimmed by 5 bases and J by 2 bases, leaving 12 bases between them. CDR3 loop: CASSERRGNTEAFF. As DNA, the CDR3 is TGTGCCAGCAGTGAACGGAGAGGCAACACTGAAGCTTTCTTT.

The rearrangement uses TRBV12-3 or TRBV12-4 and TRBJ1-4; D uncertain. The CDR3 totals 12 residues. V lost 5 bases and J lost 8, with 9 bases in between. The CDR3 DNA is TGTGCCAGCAGTCTTCCTCAGGAAAAACTGTTTTTT. This sequence encodes CASSLPQEKLFF.

This sequence joins TRBV12-3 or TRBV12-4 and TRBJ2-7, with TRBD1 matching 10 bases. This CDR3 is 15 amino acids long. Trimming at V came to 6 bases and at J to 3 bases, leaving 8 bases not matched to a gene. CDR3 coding DNA: TGTGCCAGCAGACTCGGGACAGGGGAATTCTACGAGCAGTACTTC. Its translation is CASRLGTGEFYEQYF.

The rearrangement links TRBV18 to TRBJ1-5; tentative D call: TRBD1 (6 bases). CDR3 size: 15 residues. The germline V and J ends were trimmed by 3 bases and 2 bases, with 11 bases remaining between them. Germline CDR1 is KGHSH and CDR2 is LQKENI. The CDR3 sequence is CASSPSRGGNQPQHF. CDR3 bases: TGTGCCAGCTCACCGTCCAGGGGAGGCAATCAGCCCCAGCATTTT. The entire variable domain, with the rest obtained from reference TRBV18 and TRBJ1-5, is as follows: NAGVMQNPRHLVRRRGQEARLRCSPMKGHSHVYWYRQLPEEGLKFMVYLQKENIIDESGMPKERFSAEFPKEGPSILRIQQVVRGDSAAYFCASSPSRGGNQPQHFGDGTRLSIL.

This clonotype turned up a few times. V is TRBV28 and J is TRBJ2-7; perhaps TRBD1 as D (6 bases). Trimming took off 10 bases at V and 4 bases at J, with 14 bases between the two ends. CDR3 length: 12 residues. The germline V gene encodes CDR1 MDHEN and CDR2 SYDVKM. The CDR3 coding sequence is TGTGCCAATGGGACAAACCTGTACGAGCAGTACTTC. Protein product: CANGTNLYEQYF.

This clonotype was observed a handful of times. CDR3 protein: CASRSDSSNTGELFF. In nucleotides, the CDR3 is TGCGCCAGCAGATCGGACAGTTCGAACACCGGGGAGCTGTTTTTT. The chain recombines TRBV5-1 with TRBJ2-2; D may be TRBD1 (6 bases). Trimming removed 5 bases from V and 0 bases from J, with 11 bases in between. CDR3 length equals 15 residues. CDR1 is SGHRS and CDR2 is YFSETQ in the germline V gene. Full variable domain (remainder filled in from reference TRBV5-1 and TRBJ2-2): KAGVTQTPRYLIKTRGQQVTLSCSPISGHRSVSWYQQTPGQGLQFLFEYFSETQRNKGNFPGRFSGRQFSNSRSEMNVSTLELGDSALYLCASRSDSSNTGELFFGEGSRLTVL.

The genes are TRBV18 and TRBJ2-1, with 7 bases that match TRBD1. This CDR3 contains 15 residues. CDR1 is KGHSH, CDR2 LQKENI, per germline. V lost 4 bases to trimming and J lost 5 bases; unmatched junction nucleotides: 8. CDR3: CASSLSPTGDNEQFF. CDR3 nucleotide sequence: TGTGCCAGCTCACTTTCCCCTACAGGGGACAATGAGCAGTTCTTC.

This clonotype was seen a few times. The rearrangement joins TRBV28 to TRBJ2-2; the match to TRBD1 covers 8 bases. Germline V CDR1 and CDR2: MDHEN, SYDVKM. The CDR3 length is 15 residues. After removal of 5 bases from V and 4 bases from J, the junction contained 6 bases not matched to a gene. CDR3 DNA sequence: TGTGCCAGCAGTCGCCGGACAGGGCTCACCGGGGAGCTGTTTTTT. As protein: CASSRRTGLTGELFF.

The chain employs TRBV29-1 and TRBJ2-7; 9 positions agree with TRBD1. Germline V gene lookup returns CDR1 SQVTM and CDR2 ANQGSEA. The V gene end was trimmed by 1 base and the J gene end by 5 bases; junction bases not matched to a gene: 6. The CDR3 runs 14 residues. Here the CDR3 DNA reads TGCAGCGTTGAAGGGGACAGGGTTCGTGACGAGCAGTACTTC. Translating gives CSVEGDRVRDEQYF.

This clonotype was observed a handful of times. The chain employs TRBV5-5 and TRBJ2-4; D uncertain. The V gene lost 2 bases and the J gene lost 0 bases, with 9 bases spanning the gap. The CDR3 totals 15 residues. The V gene's germline CDR1 is SGHKS and CDR2 YYEKEE (reference sequence). CDR3: CASSFSPQAKNIQYF. CDR3 sequence (DNA): TGTGCCAGCAGCTTTTCCCCCCAAGCCAAAAACATTCAGTACTTC.

This clonotype was seen a few times. The chain joins TRBV5-5 to TRBJ1-2; D is unresolved. Germline loops: CDR1 SGHKS, CDR2 YYEKEE (reference sequence). CDR3 length: 14 amino acids. V was cut by 4 bases and J by 4 bases, with 14 bases left in between. The DNA for the CDR3 is TGTGCCAGCAGCGCCGAAGCCAATCCCTATGGCTACACCTTC. This codes for CASSAEANPYGYTF.

This sequence joins TRBV19 and TRBJ1-1, with 7 bases aligning to TRBD1. This CDR3 comprises 14 residues. Unmatched junction bases numbered 6, after V lost 7 bases and J lost 1 base. Germline loops: CDR1 LNHDA, CDR2 SQIVND (reference sequence). CDR3 coding DNA: TGTGCCAGTACCACGGACAGGCGGAACACTGAAGCTTTCTTT. This gives the protein CASTTDRRNTEAFF.

This clonotype has more than one count but fewer than ten. The chain has TRBV6-8 and TRBJ1-6; 7 bases are shared with TRBD1. The junction had 2 bases not matched to a gene; V was cut back by 6 bases and J by 9 bases. Germline values: CDR1 MNHGY, CDR2 SAAAGT. The CDR3 extends over 12 amino acids. For the CDR3, the DNA is TGTGCCAGCAGCTACAGGGGTTCACCCCTCCACTTT. Residues: CASSYRGSPLHF.

The rearrangement links TRBV2 to TRBJ1-1; D gene unclear. V dropped 5 bases and J dropped 1 base, with 8 bases sitting between them. The germline CDR1 and CDR2 sequences are SNHLY and FYNNEI. The CDR3 is made up of 13 amino acids. The CDR3 nucleotides are TGTGCCAGCAGTCTCCGGGAGAACACTGAAGCTTTCTTT. Translation: CASSLRENTEAFF.

CDR3 in DNA: TGTGCCAGCAGTTTGCAGACTAGCGGATCCTACGAGCAGTACTTC. This encodes CASSLQTSGSYEQYF. This chain uses TRBV28 with TRBJ2-7; 9 positions match TRBD2. The CDR3 length is 15 residues. Germline CDR1 reads MDHEN; CDR2 reads SYDVKM. Trimming took 3 bases from V and 1 from J; bases not matched to a gene: 4. The variable domain in full, with the rest retrieved from reference TRBV28 and TRBJ2-7, is DVKVTQSSRYLVKRTGEKVFLECVQDMDHENMFWYRQDPGLGLRLIYFSYDVKMKEKGDIPEGYSVSREKKERFSLILESASTNQTSMYLCASSLQTSGSYEQYFGPGTRLTVT.